This T cell receptor beta chain was found in a study of blood T cell repertoires in COVID-19. Study as a whole: Both acute and convalescent COVID-19 samples were obtained from the United States, Italy and Spain. PBMCs, B-cell-depleted T cells, or T cells provided the cDNA or gDNA that made up the material.

There are 11 residues in the CDR3. Germline loops: CDR1 DFQATT, CDR2 SNEGSKA (reference sequence). V was cut by 3 bases and J by 5 bases, with 6 bases left in between. Per the original data handling: Reference gene primers were amplified, and this amplification served to estimate nucleated cell counts. TCRdb's copy holds only in-frame clones and misses some; the assay was immunoSEQ multiplex PCR. The DNA was the basis for D and trimming; V, J and clone size are from that table. The sample comprises about 30,000 clones, around 88% of which are singletons, and under 30% rests with the top ten. The specimen was peripheral blood. The source of this sequence is a human donor in a cohort sampled during active COVID-19. This rearrangement joins TRBV20-1 to TRBJ2-3, with D uncertain. As DNA, the CDR3 is TGCAGTGCTAGGTCTTTAGATACGCAGTATTTT. This gives the protein CSARSLDTQYF.